A selection of T cell receptor beta chains follows, all from one sample in a study of long-term antiretroviral therapy in people with HIV. Repertoires were generated with immunoSEQ multiplex PCR, while TCRdb's copy carries only in-frame clones and drops some. Altogether 20,000 to 25,000 clones are present, approximately 80% being singletons, with the ten largest covering approximately 8.8%. Sequenced here: unsorted PBMCs, sampled 1.2 years after starting antiretroviral therapy. The receptors derive from a woman aged 40 to 55 with HIV. Each CDR3 is given with its conserved first and last residue. Each record gives: J gene, D gene, clone size, V gene, CDR3 DNA, CDR3 protein. A D gene is named only where the DNA matches it firmly. Size tells how often a clone was seen (once, few, many) or the class of an expanded clone, and some rows leave it out.

J: TRBJ2-5; D: .; size: .; V: TRBV29-1; DNA: TGCAGCGTTGAAGAGAATGAGACCCAGTACTTC; CDR3: CSVEENETQYF
J: TRBJ2-1; D: TRBD2; size: .; V: TRBV7-9; DNA: TGTGCCAGCAGCTTAGGGGCGGGAGGGCCGGGTGAGCAGTTCTTC; CDR3: CASSLGAGGPGEQFF
J: TRBJ2-7; D: .; size: .; V: TRBV4-2; DNA: TGTGCCAGCAGTATTGGGGACGGTCTCACCTACGAGCAGTACTTC; CDR3: CASSIGDGLTYEQYF
J: TRBJ2-7; D: TRBD1; size: .; V: TRBV7-9; DNA: TGTGCCAGCAGCTTATCCAGGGGGCTTGACGAGCAGTACTTC; CDR3: CASSLSRGLDEQYF
J: TRBJ2-2; D: TRBD1; size: once; V: TRBV18; DNA: TGTGCCAGCTCACCCAGACAGGGGAACACCGGGGAGCTGTTTTTT; CDR3: CASSPRQGNTGELFF
J: TRBJ2-1; D: .; size: .; V: TRBV5-1; DNA: TGCGCCAGCAGGATCGACGGCAGCTCCTACAATGAGCAGTTCTTC; CDR3: CASRIDGSSYNEQFF
J: TRBJ1-1; D: .; size: once; V: TRBV7-9; DNA: TGTGCCAGCAGCTTTGGGGCATTGAACACTGAAGCTTTCTTT; CDR3: CASSFGALNTEAFF
J: TRBJ2-7; D: .; size: .; V: TRBV11-3; DNA: TGTGCCAGCAGCCGTGGGGGGGCGCCGGTAATGGAGCAGTACTTC; CDR3: CASSRGGAPVMEQYF
J: TRBJ2-7; D: .; size: .; V: TRBV7-2; DNA: TGTGCCAGCAGCTTAGGCCCCGCTTACTACGAGCAGTACTTC; CDR3: CASSLGPAYYEQYF
J: TRBJ1-2; D: .; size: .; V: TRBV14; DNA: TGTGCCAGCAGCGCCCGACAGGTCGGCTACACCTTC; CDR3: CASSARQVGYTF
J: TRBJ2-1; D: .; size: few; V: TRBV19; DNA: TGTGCCAGTAGTGTAGCGGCCTACAATGAGCAGTTCTTC; CDR3: CASSVAAYNEQFF
J: TRBJ2-1; D: .; size: .; V: TRBV11-3; DNA: TGTGCCAGCAGCTTAGATGGCCTTTCCTACAATGAGCAGTTCTTC; CDR3: CASSLDGLSYNEQFF
J: TRBJ2-1; D: .; size: once; V: TRBV7-2; DNA: TGTGCCAGCAGCCCCACGCTGGCGCGCAATGAGCAGTTCTTC; CDR3: CASSPTLARNEQFF
J: TRBJ2-7; D: TRBD1; size: .; V: TRBV5-1; DNA: TGCGCCAGCAGTTCTCCTCCGGGACAGCTCTACGAGCAGTACTTC; CDR3: CASSSPPGQLYEQYF
J: TRBJ1-2; D: .; size: .; V: TRBV28; DNA: TGTGCCAGCAGTTTTTCGGGGCAGTATGGCTACACCTTC; CDR3: CASSFSGQYGYTF
J: TRBJ2-2; D: .; size: .; V: TRBV5-1; DNA: TGCGCCAGCAGCTTGGGCAGCGGGTCCGGGGAGCTGTTTTTT; CDR3: CASSLGSGSGELFF
J: TRBJ1-1; D: .; size: .; V: TRBV29-1; DNA: TGCAGCGTTGAAGAACAGGCGAACACTGAAGCTTTCTTT; CDR3: CSVEEQANTEAFF
J: TRBJ1-4; D: .; size: .; V: TRBV7-9; DNA: TGTGCCAGCAGCTTAAACGGTGGACTGAGAACTAATGAAAAACTGTTTTTT; CDR3: CASSLNGGLRTNEKLFF
J: TRBJ2-7; D: TRBD2; size: .; V: TRBV4-3; DNA: TGCGCCAGCAGCCAAGATCTGTCGACTAGCGGATCCTACGAGCAGTACTTC; CDR3: CASSQDLSTSGSYEQYF